Listed below are T cell receptor beta chains from one sample, sequenced in a study of cytomegalovirus exposure and HLA in healthy donors. Sequencing used immunoSEQ multiplex PCR; TCRdb keeps in-frame clones, though not all of them. The sample includes hundreds of thousands of clones, approximately 83% of them seen just once. Input material: PBMCs. These receptor sequences come from a woman younger than 45 in good health and CMV-seropositive. The conserved cysteine and the conserved F or W are not part of the CDR3 here.

V gene	J gene	CDR3 length	CDR3 protein
TRBV6-1	TRBJ2-7	14	ASSESYWTANYEQY
TRBV28	TRBJ2-7	11	ASSLANSYEQY
TRBV30	TRBJ2-1	11	AWSVLAGNEQF
TRBV6-1	TRBJ2-1	13	ASSERGRALNEQF
TRBV28	TRBJ1-5	14	ASSSLDRDTLWPQH
TRBV27	TRBJ2-7	15	ASRPDPGLDGAYEQY
TRBV30	TRBJ2-5	10	AWSPVQETQY
TRBV9	TRBJ2-3	14	ASSVGTSGFTDTQY
TRBV9	TRBJ2-5	14	ASSVASAGGGETQY
TRBV5-1	TRBJ1-1	15	ASSFLGAPDPNTEAF
TRBV28	TRBJ1-2	11	ASSLLRDYGYT
TRBV6-1	TRBJ1-2	13	ASMNRDSYFYGYT
TRBV18	TRBJ2-1	15	ASSPPASLAGAHEQF
TRBV18	TRBJ2-1	13	ASSFSGDSYNEQF
TRBV5-1	TRBJ2-7	14	ASSLASGGETYEQY
TRBV5-1	TRBJ2-3	12	ASSLATDTDTQY
TRBV15	TRBJ2-1	11	ATSRDPGDEQF
TRBV28	TRBJ2-7	14	ASSLGKGTGPYEQY
TRBV6-5	TRBJ2-2	12	ASSRQGDTGELF
TRBV11-1	TRBJ1-1	10	ASSLVSGAAF
TRBV7-8	TRBJ2-5	13	ASSLISGRQETQY
TRBV5-1	TRBJ1-4	13	ASSLDRATNEKLF
TRBV28	TRBJ2-7	12	ASSFSGYSYEQY
TRBV2	TRBJ2-7	12	ASDSGGISYEQY
TRBV5-1	TRBJ1-2	15	ASSLLGSSLSNYGYT
TRBV27	TRBJ2-7	12	ASSLVQGAREQY
TRBV27	TRBJ1-5	13	ATRITGHSNQPQH
TRBV6-6	TRBJ1-5	14	ASSYPPGGSNQPQH
TRBV20-1	TRBJ2-7	8	SANTYEQY
TRBV7-9	TRBJ1-2	13	ASGGIEDRGYGYT
TRBV7-6	TRBJ1-1	10	ASSPDGGEAF
TRBV14	TRBJ2-7	9	ATPPGYEQY
TRBV11-2	TRBJ1-2	15	ASSLVPQGRLDYGYT
TRBV19	TRBJ1-2	12	ASSIKGLRAGYT
TRBV15	TRBJ2-5	15	ATSREAGLLVPETQY
TRBV10-3	TRBJ2-2	13	ASYSERESTGELF
TRBV5-1	TRBJ1-1	12	ASSGQGTFTEAF
TRBV7-2	TRBJ2-1	13	ASSVAGTGGREQF
TRBV19	TRBJ1-1	11	ASSIGGTTEAF
TRBV29-1	TRBJ2-3	12	SVVRDRVPDTQY
TRBV27	TRBJ2-6	12	ASSFLGEANVLT
TRBV19	TRBJ1-1	12	ASSISRGNTEAF
TRBV7-9	TRBJ1-2	12	ASSLDLLNYGYT
TRBV7-6	TRBJ1-1	12	ASSLALATSEAF
TRBV15	TRBJ2-2	12	ATPDRGNTGELF
TRBV11-2	TRBJ2-7	14	ASSSTGGTGAYEQY
TRBV30	TRBJ1-1	11	AWSKIRETEAF
TRBV19	TRBJ2-7	14	ASAGTSGRLVYEQY
TRBV6-6	TRBJ2-7	14	ASSSQLAGGFYEQY
TRBV6-1	TRBJ2-4	12	ASSVWAAKNIQY
TRBV16	TRBJ2-1	10	ASSFSGTNQF
TRBV19	TRBJ2-3	12	ASSIGQVTDTQY
TRBV6-5	TRBJ2-7	12	ASGGQGANYEQY
TRBV27	TRBJ2-7	13	ASRNLAGGFYEQY
TRBV19	TRBJ1-5	12	ASRSAEPLQPQH
TRBV7-6	TRBJ2-1	14	ASSPTSVFSYNEQF
TRBV5-5	TRBJ2-2	12	ASSSSPLRGELF